This T cell receptor beta chain was identified during a study of blood T cell repertoires in COVID-19. Study-level information: Some COVID-19 samples were acute and others convalescent; all came from the United States, Italy and Spain.

The germline V and J ends were trimmed by 10 bases and 1 base, with 13 bases remaining between them. Per germline, CDR1 SNHLY and CDR2 FYNNEI. This CDR3 has 13 residues. Sequencing was performed with immunoSEQ multiplex PCR; in TCRdb, only in-frame clones are kept and a portion is missing. The sample has a few hundred thousand clones, roughly 89% seen once. Participants came from fewer than 25 US areas, aged roughly 18 to 89 years. Among Cohort 3 donors, those recovered had two negative PCRs, clearance, or symptom resolution. The genes are TRBV2 and TRBJ1-1; perhaps TRBD1 as D (6 bases). Input material: PBMCs or T cells enriched from blood (not recorded which). The TCR was taken from a woman aged 50 to 60 who had recovered from COVID-19. CDR3 nucleotide sequence: TGTGCCAACCGACAGGAAAAGAACACTGAAGCTTTCTTT. It is translated as CANRQEKNTEAFF.